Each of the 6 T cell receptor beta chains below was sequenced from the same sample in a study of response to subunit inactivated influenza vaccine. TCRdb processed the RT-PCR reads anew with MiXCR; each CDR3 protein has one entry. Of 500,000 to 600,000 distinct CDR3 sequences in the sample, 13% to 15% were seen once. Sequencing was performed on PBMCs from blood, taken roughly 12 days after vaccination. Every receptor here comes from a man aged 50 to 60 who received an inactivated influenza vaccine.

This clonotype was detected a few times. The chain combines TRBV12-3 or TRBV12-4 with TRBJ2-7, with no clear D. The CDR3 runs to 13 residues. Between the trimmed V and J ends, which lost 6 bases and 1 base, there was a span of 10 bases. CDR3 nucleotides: TGTGCCAGCAGACCTGGTACTTCCTACGAGCAGTACTTC. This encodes CASRPGTSYEQYF.

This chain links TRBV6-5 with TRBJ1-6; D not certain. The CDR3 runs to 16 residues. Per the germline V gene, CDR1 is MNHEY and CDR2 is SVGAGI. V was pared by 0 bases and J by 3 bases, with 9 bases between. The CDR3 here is CASSYSADVYNSPLHF. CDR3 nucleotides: TGTGCCAGCAGTTACTCGGCGGACGTCTATAATTCACCCCTCCACTTT.

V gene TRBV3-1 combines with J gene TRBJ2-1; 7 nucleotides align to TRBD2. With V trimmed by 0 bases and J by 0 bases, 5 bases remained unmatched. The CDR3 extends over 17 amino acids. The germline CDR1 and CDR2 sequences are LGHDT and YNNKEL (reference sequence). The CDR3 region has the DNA TGTGCCAGCAGCCAAGATTGGGGGGGAAGCTCCTACAATGAGCAGTTCTTC. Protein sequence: CASSQDWGGSSYNEQFF.

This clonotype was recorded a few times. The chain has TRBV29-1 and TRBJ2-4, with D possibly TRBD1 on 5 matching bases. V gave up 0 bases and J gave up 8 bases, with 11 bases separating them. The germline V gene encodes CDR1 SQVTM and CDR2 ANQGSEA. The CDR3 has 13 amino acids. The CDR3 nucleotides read TGCAGCGTTGAAGATCTCAGGGTTGACATTCAGTACTTC. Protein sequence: CSVEDLRVDIQYF.

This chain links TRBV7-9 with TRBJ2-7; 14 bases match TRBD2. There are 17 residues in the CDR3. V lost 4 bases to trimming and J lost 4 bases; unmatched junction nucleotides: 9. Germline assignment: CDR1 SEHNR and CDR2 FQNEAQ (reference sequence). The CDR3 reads CASSSTGTSGSRYEQYF. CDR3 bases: TGTGCCAGCAGCTCAACCGGGACTAGCGGGAGCAGGTACGAGCAGTACTTC.

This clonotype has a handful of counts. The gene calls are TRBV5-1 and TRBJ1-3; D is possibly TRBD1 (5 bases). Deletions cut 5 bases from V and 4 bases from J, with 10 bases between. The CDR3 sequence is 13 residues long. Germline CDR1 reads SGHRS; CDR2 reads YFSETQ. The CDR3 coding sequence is TGCGCCAGCAGACTGACAGAAGGAAACACCATATATTTT. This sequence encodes CASRLTEGNTIYF.